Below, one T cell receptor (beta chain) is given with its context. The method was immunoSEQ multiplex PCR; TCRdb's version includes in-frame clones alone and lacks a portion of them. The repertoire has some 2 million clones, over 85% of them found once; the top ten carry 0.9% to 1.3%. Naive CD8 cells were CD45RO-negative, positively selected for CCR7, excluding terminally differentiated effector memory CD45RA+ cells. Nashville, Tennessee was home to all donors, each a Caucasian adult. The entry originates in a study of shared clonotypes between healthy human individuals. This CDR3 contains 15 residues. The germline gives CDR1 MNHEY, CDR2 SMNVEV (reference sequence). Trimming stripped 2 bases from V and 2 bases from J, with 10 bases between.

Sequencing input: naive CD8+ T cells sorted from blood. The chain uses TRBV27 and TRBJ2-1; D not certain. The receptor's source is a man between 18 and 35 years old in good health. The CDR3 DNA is TGTGCCAGCAGTTTAAGGTCGGCCACCTACAATGAGCAGTTCTTC. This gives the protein CASSLRSATYNEQFF.